The entry that follows covers one T cell receptor beta chain sequence. What it binds is not known. The entry originates in a study of cytomegalovirus exposure and HLA in healthy donors. Trimming took 2 bases from V and 4 from J; bases not matched to a gene: 4. CDR3 length: 14 amino acids. Germline CDR1 is MNHNY and CDR2 is SVGAGI (reference sequence). Researchers ran the PCR with 60 Vbeta and 13 Jbeta primers. Only in-frame clones appear in the TCRdb table, and some are missing; sequencing was by immunoSEQ multiplex PCR. The data hold 150,000 to 200,000 clones, with approximately 88% observed a single time. General study points: Later analysis reportedly placed an Asian-associated ancestry cluster below the roughly 630-donor mean in N-insertions.

The chain combines TRBV6-6 with TRBJ2-5, with 7 nucleotides matching TRBD1. The receptor was derived from a boy between 2 and 15 years old in good health and CMV-seronegative. The sample was PBMCs. DNA for the CDR3: TGTGCCAGCAGTTACACGGGACAGAGAGAGACCCAGTACTTC. It codes for CASSYTGQRETQYF.